This T cell receptor (beta chain) is from a study of Graves' ophthalmopathy and Graves' hyperthyroidism. The authors amplified TCR beta CDR3 regions, and they did so from RNA transcripts for repertoire sequencing. Amplification began with first-round RT-PCR using HTBI primers, then second-round multiplex PCR was performed. TCRdb analysed the multiplex PCR reads with MiXCR anew, one entry per CDR3 protein. The table includes about 700,000 distinct CDR3 sequences, roughly 41% detected once. Broader study findings: In separating ophthalmopathy from stable hyperthyroidism, a 13-signature model achieved about 91% sensitivity and 81.08% specificity. Blood also harbored most expanded thyroid clonotypes above 0.001 frequency.

In this sample, this clonotype turned up many times. Its antigen is not known. Sequenced: peripheral blood. This TCR was sampled from an adult man with Graves' ophthalmopathy.

DNA of the CDR3: TGTGCCAGCAGTACTCGAAATCAGCCCCAGCATTTT. This translates into CASSTRNQPQHF. This chain links TRBV12-3 or TRBV12-4 with TRBJ1-5; D unclear. The V and J ends lost 5 bases and 4 bases respectively, with 6 bases between them. This CDR3 contains 12 residues.